This T cell receptor (beta chain) comes out of a study of shared clonotypes between healthy human individuals. Study-wide points: Relative to their counterparts shared across all four donors, non-shared clonotypes exhibited diminished generation probabilities. Collection of samples was limited to blood; tissue repertoires likely differ.

Concerning this clone: Its antigen is not identified.

The method was immunoSEQ multiplex PCR; TCRdb's version includes in-frame clones alone and lacks a portion of them. The sample contains roughly 1,100,000 clones, around 74% of which appear only once. Germline loops: CDR1 LNHDA, CDR2 SQIVND (reference sequence). The V gene lost 6 bases and the J gene lost 0 bases, with 9 bases spanning the gap. CDR3 length: 14 amino acids. This TCR came from a man younger than 35 in good health. The chain combines TRBV19 with TRBJ1-5, with D tentatively TRBD1 (5 bases). The material sequenced was memory CD4+ T cells sorted from blood. The subset denotes: CD45RA-negative fraction. The DNA of the CDR3 is TGTGCCAGTAGAAGGGACTATAGCAATCAGCCCCAGCATTTT. It translates to CASRRDYSNQPQHF.